These 6 T cell receptor beta chains came from one sample sequenced in a study of cytomegalovirus exposure and HLA in healthy donors. Primers included in the PCR were 60 Vbeta and 13 Jbeta primers. Assay: immunoSEQ multiplex PCR; the TCRdb copy retains only in-frame clones and omits some. In the table there are around 200,000 clones, more than 60% of which are singletons. Sequencing was done on a sample of PBMCs. Source of these receptors: a man in his forties in good health and CMV-seronegative.

The chain joins TRBV7-9 to TRBJ2-7; D is possibly TRBD1 (7 bases). Per germline, CDR1 SEHNR and CDR2 FQNEAQ (reference sequence). The CDR3 is 16 residues long. V was trimmed by 5 bases and J by 1 base, leaving 18 bases between them. CDR3 DNA: TGTGCCAGCAGCCCGGCCCAGGGGGGCGAATCCTACGAGCAGTACTTC. Translation gives CASSPAQGGESYEQYF. The entire variable domain, with the rest obtained from reference TRBV7-9 and TRBJ2-7, is as follows: DTGVSQNPRHKITKRGQNVTFRCDPISEHNRLYWYRQTLGQGPEFLTYFQNEAQLEKSRLLSDRFSAERPKGSFSTLEIQRTEQGDSAMYLCASSPAQGGESYEQYFGPGTRLTVT.

This clone was observed a few times. The V and J genes are TRBV7-8 and TRBJ2-7; D gene unclear. Between the trimmed V and J ends, which lost 7 bases and 3 bases, there was a span of 16 bases. The CDR3 consists of 14 residues. Germline V gene sequence: CDR1 SGHVS, CDR2 FQNEAQ. The CDR3 loop reads CASMAAARVYEQYF. In DNA, the CDR3 is TGTGCCAGCATGGCGGCGGCTCGTGTCTACGAGCAGTACTTC.

This rearrangement joins TRBV6-1 to TRBJ1-1, with a possible D match to TRBD1 (6 bases). Germline assignment: CDR1 MNHNS and CDR2 SASEGT. This CDR3 has 13 residues. Trimming took 1 base from V and 9 from J, leaving 12 bases between them. CDR3 in amino acids: CASSEVLTGKAFF. The CDR3 DNA follows: TGTGCCAGCAGTGAAGTCTTGACAGGAAAAGCTTTCTTT.

V and J are TRBV19 and TRBJ1-5; maybe TRBD1 (5 bases). The CDR3 consists of 14 residues. Trimming left V 3 bases short and J 7 bases short, with 13 bases between. Germline CDR1 and CDR2: LNHDA and SQIVND (reference sequence). The chain's CDR3 is CASSMNRLGQPQHF. CDR3 nucleotide sequence: TGTGCCAGTAGTATGAACAGGTTAGGGCAGCCCCAGCATTTT.

Notes on this clone: An end of the junction differs from the germline gene, which may be a read error. The chain is built from TRBV7-9 and TRBJ1-3; no firm D call. Germline values: CDR1 SEHNR, CDR2 FQNEAQ (reference sequence). The CDR3 consists of 15 residues. This CDR3 is CASSIAGSSGNTIYF. DNA of the CDR3: TGTGCCAGCAGCATAGCCGGGAGCTCTGGAAACACCATATATTTT.

This chain connects TRBV13 to TRBJ2-7, with 10 bases that match TRBD1. Germline V gene lookup returns CDR1 PRHDT and CDR2 FYEKMQ (reference sequence). The CDR3 is made up of 15 amino acids. V lost 3 bases and J lost 4; bases outside the gene matches: 6. The CDR3: CASSFGGQGKYEQYF. The CDR3 nucleotides are TGTGCCAGCAGCTTCGGGGGACAGGGGAAGTACGAGCAGTACTTC.